This T cell receptor beta chain originates from a study of monozygotic twins with inflammatory bowel disease. Whole-study results and caveats: On the inverse Simpson index, IBD patients scored lower for TCRbeta diversity than healthy co-twins. Separate T cell subtypes could not be resolved from one another.

TCRdb reworked the 5' RACE reads into one entry per CDR3 protein, no DNA. This sample's clone table lists about 160,000 distinct CDR3 sequences. On this clonotype itself: Antigen specificity is unknown.

There are 18 residues in the CDR3. Germline assignment: CDR1 SGHVS and CDR2 FNYEAQ. The receptor was derived from a human donor with ulcerative colitis or Crohn's disease, or a healthy co-twin of an affected twin (not recorded which). The chain recombines TRBV7-6 with TRBJ2-1; TCRdb's D call of TRBD1 is untestable without DNA. The sample consisted of blood. The CDR3 here is CASSLRGAGQGVNNEQFF.